The 10 T cell receptor beta chains listed next were all sequenced from one sample in a study. MiXCR, applied by TCRdb to the 5' RACE reads, yields one record per CDR3 protein. The sample holds tens of thousands of distinct CDR3 sequences, 17% seen once. The source material was naive CD4+ T cells sorted from blood. Subset defined: naive CD4+ T cells, CD4+CD45RA+CD25-. The source of these receptors is a female donor with breast cancer.

This clonotype was observed a handful of times. CDR3 protein: CASSFGQGGQPQHF. The DNA of the CDR3 is TGTGCCAGCAGTTTCGGACAGGGAGGTCAGCCCCAGCATTTT. The J gene is TRBJ1-5, the V gene TRBV12-3 or TRBV12-4, with 8 nucleotides matching TRBD1. The trim removed 3 bases at V and 6 bases at J, leaving 4 bases unmatched. This CDR3 has 14 amino acids.

This clonotype has more than one count but fewer than ten. The rearrangement joins TRBV5-1 to TRBJ2-1; maybe TRBD2 (6 bases). The V end lost 5 bases, the J end lost 8 bases, and 23 bases lay between the germline ends. The CDR3 is 16 residues long. Germline CDR1 is SGHRS and CDR2 is YFSETQ. As DNA, the CDR3 is TGCGCCAGCAGTGGGGGGACCAAAATCTTTGCCGATGAGCAGTTCTTC. As protein: CASSGGTKIFADEQFF.

Worth noting for this clonotype: A much larger clone sits a single nucleotide away, making a read error possible. This chain connects TRBV5-1 to TRBJ2-7; 11 bases line up with TRBD2. The CDR3 length is 14 residues. The germline gives CDR1 SGHRS, CDR2 YFSETQ. The CDR3 coding sequence is TGCGCCAGCAGCATAGGGACTAGCGGCTACGGGCAGTACTTC. It codes for CASSIGTSGYGQYF.

This clonotype was observed a few times. The chain employs TRBV5-1 and TRBJ2-2, with D possibly being TRBD2 (5 bases). This CDR3 region has 15 residues. CDR1 and CDR2 from the germline V gene are SGHRS and YFSETQ. V was shortened by 1 base and J by 4 bases, with 11 bases between the two germline ends. The CDR3 nucleotides read TGCGCCAGCAGCTTGTGGGTAGCGAGCACCGGGGAGCTGTTTTTT. Translating gives CASSLWVASTGELFF.

J is TRBJ2-3 and V is TRBV20-1, with a weak D call TRBD2 (6 bases). This CDR3 contains 16 residues. Germline CDR1 DFQATT, CDR2 SNEGSKA (reference sequence). Deletions cut 5 bases from V and 0 bases from J, with 18 bases between. CDR3 region: CSAAEPRGTSTDTQYF. CDR3 bases: TGCAGTGCTGCCGAACCTCGCGGGACTAGCACAGATACGCAGTATTTT.

A few counts support this clonotype. This sequence joins TRBV24-1 and TRBJ2-1; D may correspond to TRBD1 or TRBD2 (5 bases each). This CDR3 has 14 amino acids. Trimming removed 2 bases at V and 7 bases at J, with 11 bases between. Germline V gene sequence: CDR1 KGHDR, CDR2 SFDVKD. The CDR3 sequence is CATSDSWGMNEQFF. The CDR3 coding sequence is TGTGCCACCAGTGATTCCTGGGGGATGAATGAGCAGTTCTTC.

This clonotype was recorded many times. The rearrangement uses TRBV5-1 and TRBJ2-2, with D perhaps TRBD2 (6 bases). Germline CDR1 is SGHRS and CDR2 is YFSETQ. Trimming stripped 0 bases from V and 5 bases from J, with 14 bases between. CDR3 length: 16 residues. The CDR3 protein is CASSLVPGEATGELFF. CDR3 DNA sequence: TGCGCCAGCAGCTTGGTACCGGGAGAGGCAACCGGGGAGCTGTTTTTT.

This clonotype was observed many times. The chain employs TRBV10-3 and TRBJ2-3; D perhaps matches TRBD2 (5 bases). From germline, CDR1 is ENHRY and CDR2 SYGVKD. This CDR3 region has 14 residues. Trimming took 6 bases from V and 3 from J, leaving 13 bases between them. CDR3 loop: CAISDGTRTDTQYF. The CDR3 bases are TGTGCCATCAGCGACGGTACTAGGACAGATACGCAGTATTTT.

This clonotype has more than one count but fewer than ten. V is TRBV2 and J is TRBJ2-1, with D possibly being TRBD2 (6 bases). The CDR3 has 13 amino acids. V gave up 1 base and J gave up 8 bases, with 9 bases separating them. The germline gives CDR1 SNHLY, CDR2 FYNNEI. Written as DNA, the CDR3 is TGTGCCAGCAGTGAAGAGGGCGGGGATGAGCAGTTCTTC. This codes for CASSEEGGDEQFF.

As to this clonotype: Possible read error: a much larger clone is one base away. The V and J genes are TRBV4-2 and TRBJ1-1; D is unclear. The germline CDR1 and CDR2 sequences are LGHNA and YNFKEQ. This CDR3 is 15 amino acids long. CDR3 nucleotides: TGTGCCAGCGGCCAAGATATTGAGGGCGCCACTGAAGCTTTCTTT. This encodes CASGQDIEGATEAFF.